These T cell receptor beta chains were read from a single sample in a study of cytomegalovirus exposure and HLA in healthy donors. The method was immunoSEQ multiplex PCR; TCRdb's version includes in-frame clones alone and lacks a portion of them. The sample shows fewer than 250,000 clones, approximately 80% of them seen only once. The sequencing input was PBMCs. The receptor source for this set is a woman in her twenties or thirties in good health and CMV-seropositive. Both conserved end residues are part of each CDR3. D genes are given only for firm matches. Clone size, where shown, is once, few, many, or a class for clones that have expanded.

j_gene: TRBJ2-6; d_gene: .; v_gene: TRBV28; abundance: .; CDR3aa: CASSWGQASSGANVLTF; CDR3nt: TGTGCCAGCAGTTGGGGGCAGGCTTCGTCTGGGGCCAACGTCCTGACTTTC
j_gene: TRBJ2-1; d_gene: .; v_gene: TRBV6-4; abundance: .; CDR3aa: CASSDEAGSYNEQFF; CDR3nt: TGTGCCAGCAGTGACGAAGCAGGCTCCTACAATGAGCAGTTCTTC
j_gene: TRBJ2-1; d_gene: TRBD2; v_gene: TRBV15; abundance: .; CDR3aa: CATSRDRPAGDGEQFF; CDR3nt: TGTGCCACCAGCAGAGATAGGCCAGCGGGGGACGGTGAGCAGTTCTTC
j_gene: TRBJ1-1; d_gene: TRBD1; v_gene: TRBV19; abundance: .; CDR3aa: CASSKDRDPNTEAFF; CDR3nt: TGTGCCAGTAGTAAGGACAGGGATCCGAACACTGAAGCTTTCTTT
j_gene: TRBJ2-1; d_gene: TRBD2; v_gene: TRBV6-1; abundance: .; CDR3aa: CASTQTGGGEQFF; CDR3nt: TGTGCCAGCACCCAGACGGGGGGAGGGGAGCAGTTCTTC
j_gene: TRBJ2-3; d_gene: TRBD1; v_gene: TRBV4-3; abundance: .; CDR3aa: CASSPRTEGAADTQYF; CDR3nt: TGCGCCAGCAGCCCCCGGACCGAGGGGGCAGCAGATACGCAGTATTTT
j_gene: TRBJ1-1; d_gene: TRBD1; v_gene: TRBV28; abundance: once; CDR3aa: CASSRQGIMNTEAFF; CDR3nt: TGTGCCAGCAGTCGACAGGGAATCATGAACACTGAAGCTTTCTTT
j_gene: TRBJ2-1; d_gene: .; v_gene: TRBV7-9; abundance: .; CDR3aa: CASSLASYKYNEQFF; CDR3nt: TGTGCCAGCAGCTTAGCTAGCTACAAATACAATGAGCAGTTCTTC
j_gene: TRBJ2-7; d_gene: .; v_gene: TRBV9; abundance: .; CDR3aa: CASSVGGSSYEQYF; CDR3nt: TGTGCCAGCAGCGTAGGTGGTAGCTCCTACGAGCAGTACTTC
j_gene: TRBJ1-1; d_gene: .; v_gene: TRBV11-2; abundance: .; CDR3aa: CASTQTPFTEAFF; CDR3nt: TGTGCCAGCACCCAGACACCTTTTACTGAAGCTTTCTTT
j_gene: TRBJ1-5; d_gene: TRBD1; v_gene: TRBV19; abundance: .; CDR3aa: CASSDRVGKYSNQPQHF; CDR3nt: TGTGCCAGTAGCGACAGGGTTGGGAAGTATAGCAATCAGCCCCAGCATTTT
j_gene: TRBJ2-7; d_gene: TRBD1; v_gene: TRBV4-1; abundance: .; CDR3aa: CASSQAGGPYEQYF; CDR3nt: TGCGCCAGCAGCCAGGCAGGGGGACCCTACGAGCAGTACTTC
j_gene: TRBJ2-2; d_gene: .; v_gene: TRBV2; abundance: few; CDR3aa: CASGLGGDTGELFF; CDR3nt: TGTGCCAGCGGACTAGGGGGGGACACCGGGGAGCTGTTTTTT
j_gene: TRBJ2-1; d_gene: TRBD2; v_gene: TRBV5-1; abundance: once; CDR3aa: CASRIKMGRGDNEQFF; CDR3nt: TGCGCCAGCAGGATAAAGATGGGGCGGGGGGACAATGAGCAGTTCTTC
j_gene: TRBJ1-3; d_gene: .; v_gene: TRBV9; abundance: few; CDR3aa: CASSPRRGSGNTIYF; CDR3nt: TGTGCCAGCAGCCCCCGACGGGGATCAGGAAACACCATATATTTT
j_gene: TRBJ1-4; d_gene: TRBD1; v_gene: TRBV5-1; abundance: .; CDR3aa: CASSLGQGAGEKLFF; CDR3nt: TGCGCCAGCAGCTTGGGACAGGGGGCAGGCGAAAAACTGTTTTTT
j_gene: TRBJ2-7; d_gene: .; v_gene: TRBV29-1; abundance: .; CDR3aa: CSVWGERYEQYF; CDR3nt: TGCAGCGTTTGGGGGGAACGGTACGAGCAGTACTTC
j_gene: TRBJ1-2; d_gene: .; v_gene: TRBV11-3; abundance: .; CDR3aa: CASSLGGNYGYTF; CDR3nt: TGTGCCAGCAGCTTAGGAGGAAACTATGGCTACACCTTC
j_gene: TRBJ2-5; d_gene: TRBD1; v_gene: TRBV7-6; abundance: .; CDR3aa: CASSLEWDRALETQYF; CDR3nt: TGTGCCAGCAGCTTAGAGTGGGACAGGGCGCTGGAGACCCAGTACTTC
j_gene: TRBJ2-7; d_gene: .; v_gene: TRBV6-1; abundance: .; CDR3aa: CASSEAGGGRLRNEQYF; CDR3nt: TGTGCCAGCAGTGAAGCTGGGGGGGGCCGGTTAAGGAACGAGCAGTACTTC
j_gene: TRBJ2-1; d_gene: TRBD2; v_gene: TRBV9; abundance: .; CDR3aa: CASSKSGASYNEQFF; CDR3nt: TGTGCCAGCAGCAAAAGCGGGGCCTCCTACAATGAGCAGTTCTTC
j_gene: TRBJ2-7; d_gene: .; v_gene: TRBV7-9; abundance: .; CDR3aa: CASSFPTLGTYEQYF; CDR3nt: TGTGCCAGCAGCTTCCCTACCCTCGGTACCTACGAGCAGTACTTC
j_gene: TRBJ1-1; d_gene: TRBD1; v_gene: TRBV15; abundance: .; CDR3aa: CATSRPPGTGRTEAFF; CDR3nt: TGTGCCACCAGCAGACCCCCCGGGACAGGGAGGACTGAAGCTTTCTTT
j_gene: TRBJ2-2; d_gene: .; v_gene: TRBV11-3; abundance: once; CDR3aa: CASSLGERAGELFF; CDR3nt: TGTGCCAGCAGCTTAGGGGAGCGTGCCGGGGAGCTGTTTTTT
j_gene: TRBJ2-7; d_gene: TRBD2; v_gene: TRBV13; abundance: .; CDR3aa: CASSSAGLAGEPSSYEQYF; CDR3nt: TGTGCCAGCAGCTCGGCGGGACTAGCGGGGGAGCCCAGCTCCTACGAGCAGTACTTC
j_gene: TRBJ2-5; d_gene: TRBD1; v_gene: TRBV29-1; abundance: .; CDR3aa: CSIRQGQETQYF; CDR3nt: TGCAGCATACGACAGGGGCAAGAGACCCAGTACTTC
j_gene: TRBJ1-5; d_gene: .; v_gene: TRBV10-3; abundance: .; CDR3aa: CAIREAGLGQPQHF; CDR3nt: TGTGCCATCAGGGAGGCAGGGTTGGGTCAGCCCCAGCATTTT
j_gene: TRBJ1-5; d_gene: .; v_gene: TRBV28; abundance: .; CDR3aa: CASSQGSNQPQHF; CDR3nt: TGTGCCAGCAGTCAGGGGAGCAATCAGCCCCAGCATTTT
j_gene: TRBJ1-3; d_gene: TRBD1; v_gene: TRBV11-3; abundance: .; CDR3aa: CASSISDWTGDSGNTIYF; CDR3nt: TGTGCCAGCAGCATTAGCGACTGGACAGGGGACTCTGGAAACACCATATATTTT
j_gene: TRBJ2-4; d_gene: .; v_gene: TRBV12-2; abundance: .; CDR3aa: CASRLDEGSGNIQYF; CDR3nt: TGTGCAAGTCGCTTAGATGAGGGAAGCGGAAACATTCAGTACTTC
j_gene: TRBJ2-1; d_gene: TRBD1; v_gene: TRBV5-1; abundance: .; CDR3aa: CASSYNGQGQGEQFF; CDR3nt: TGCGCCAGCAGCTACAATGGACAGGGGCAGGGTGAGCAGTTCTTC
j_gene: TRBJ2-1; d_gene: .; v_gene: TRBV6-5; abundance: few; CDR3aa: CASHTNSYNEQFF; CDR3nt: TGTGCCAGCCACACAAACTCCTACAATGAGCAGTTCTTC
j_gene: TRBJ2-7; d_gene: TRBD2; v_gene: TRBV2; abundance: once; CDR3aa: CASRGPPGLAGPYEQYF; CDR3nt: TGTGCCAGCAGGGGGCCCCCGGGACTAGCGGGGCCCTACGAGCAGTACTTC
j_gene: TRBJ2-5; d_gene: TRBD1; v_gene: TRBV5-4; abundance: .; CDR3aa: CASSLRSGQGGETQYF; CDR3nt: TGTGCCAGCAGCTTGCGATCGGGACAGGGAGGAGAGACCCAGTACTTC
j_gene: TRBJ2-5; d_gene: .; v_gene: TRBV5-1; abundance: .; CDR3aa: CASSLDPDQETQYF; CDR3nt: TGCGCCAGCAGCTTGGACCCAGACCAAGAGACCCAGTACTTC
j_gene: TRBJ1-5; d_gene: .; v_gene: TRBV30; abundance: .; CDR3aa: CAWSSAGSYSNQPQHF; CDR3nt: TGTGCCTGGAGCTCCGCCGGGAGCTATAGCAATCAGCCCCAGCATTTT
j_gene: TRBJ2-6; d_gene: .; v_gene: TRBV10-3; abundance: .; CDR3aa: CAITSPGANVLTF; CDR3nt: TGTGCCATCACGAGCCCTGGGGCCAACGTCCTGACTTTC
j_gene: TRBJ1-6; d_gene: TRBD1; v_gene: TRBV6-4; abundance: few; CDR3aa: CASSPTGEGSPLHF; CDR3nt: TGTGCCAGCAGCCCGACAGGGGAAGGATCACCCCTCCACTTT
j_gene: TRBJ2-1; d_gene: TRBD1; v_gene: TRBV6-1; abundance: few; CDR3aa: CASTPGQRQFF; CDR3nt: TGTGCCAGCACCCCGGGACAGAGACAGTTCTTC
j_gene: TRBJ1-2; d_gene: TRBD1; v_gene: TRBV6-6; abundance: .; CDR3aa: CASSFGQGVPGYGYTF; CDR3nt: TGTGCCAGCAGTTTCGGACAGGGGGTGCCTGGCTATGGCTACACCTTC
j_gene: TRBJ1-5; d_gene: TRBD1; v_gene: TRBV11-2; abundance: .; CDR3aa: CASSSTGGDQPQHF; CDR3nt: TGTGCCAGCAGCTCGACAGGGGGGGATCAGCCCCAGCATTTT
j_gene: TRBJ2-7; d_gene: .; v_gene: TRBV30; abundance: .; CDR3aa: CAWSKPGSGQYF; CDR3nt: TGTGCCTGGAGCAAACCAGGGTCGGGGCAGTACTTC
j_gene: TRBJ2-7; d_gene: .; v_gene: TRBV19; abundance: .; CDR3aa: CASSIDSGVTYEQYF; CDR3nt: TGTGCCAGTAGTATAGATTCAGGGGTTACCTACGAGCAGTACTTC
j_gene: TRBJ2-1; d_gene: .; v_gene: TRBV11-3; abundance: .; CDR3aa: CASSLGGGRSYNEQFF; CDR3nt: TGTGCCAGCAGCTTGGGGGGCGGGAGAAGTTACAATGAGCAGTTCTTC
j_gene: TRBJ2-3; d_gene: TRBD2; v_gene: TRBV6-4; abundance: .; CDR3aa: CASSDSAGGPDTQYF; CDR3nt: TGTGCCAGCAGTGACTCAGCGGGAGGGCCAGATACGCAGTATTTT
j_gene: TRBJ1-1; d_gene: .; v_gene: TRBV2; abundance: .; CDR3aa: CASSETDRTNTEAFF; CDR3nt: TGTGCCAGCAGTGAGACAGACAGGACGAACACTGAAGCTTTCTTT
j_gene: TRBJ1-3; d_gene: .; v_gene: TRBV6-1; abundance: .; CDR3aa: CASRTDGNTIYF; CDR3nt: TGTGCCAGCCGGACAGACGGAAACACCATATATTTT
j_gene: TRBJ2-2; d_gene: TRBD2; v_gene: TRBV13; abundance: .; CDR3aa: CASSSGTSGRGSGELFF; CDR3nt: TGTGCCAGCAGCTCCGGGACTAGCGGGAGGGGGTCCGGGGAGCTGTTTTTT
j_gene: TRBJ2-7; d_gene: TRBD2; v_gene: TRBV5-1; abundance: .; CDR3aa: CASSPGLAGGPFNYEQYF; CDR3nt: TGCGCCAGCAGCCCCGGACTAGCGGGAGGGCCTTTCAACTACGAGCAGTACTTC
j_gene: TRBJ2-7; d_gene: .; v_gene: TRBV12-2; abundance: once; CDR3aa: CASRLEERSEQYF; CDR3nt: TGTGCAAGTCGCTTAGAGGAAAGGAGCGAGCAGTACTTC
j_gene: TRBJ1-2; d_gene: .; v_gene: TRBV6-6; abundance: .; CDR3aa: CASSSLGPSYGYTF; CDR3nt: TGTGCCAGCAGTTCTCTGGGCCCATCCTATGGCTACACCTTC
j_gene: TRBJ1-2; d_gene: .; v_gene: TRBV30; abundance: .; CDR3aa: CAWSRSWDGYTF; CDR3nt: TGTGCCTGGAGTCGGAGCTGGGATGGCTACACCTTC
j_gene: TRBJ2-4; d_gene: TRBD2; v_gene: TRBV28; abundance: .; CDR3aa: CASTRDPAGNIQYF; CDR3nt: TGTGCCAGCACTAGGGACCCAGCGGGGAACATTCAGTACTTC
j_gene: TRBJ2-1; d_gene: .; v_gene: TRBV4-1; abundance: .; CDR3aa: CASSQDGGISYNEQFF; CDR3nt: TGCGCCAGCAGCCAAGATGGAGGGATCTCCTACAATGAGCAGTTCTTC